These 29 T cell receptor beta chains were sequenced from one sample in a study of blood T cell repertoires in COVID-19. Generated by immunoSEQ multiplex PCR, the TCRdb table keeps only in-frame clones and is missing some. The sample consists of a few hundred thousand clones, 89% of them appearing once. Sequencing was done on a sample of peripheral blood. These receptors were obtained from a woman aged 55-75 years with COVID-19, enrolled during active disease.

CDR3: CASSKRGGGNEQFF. DNA of the CDR3: TGTGCCAGTAGTAAGCGGGGGGGCGGCAATGAGCAGTTCTTC. The chain recombines TRBV19 with TRBJ2-1; TRBD2 matches 10 bases. The CDR3 totals 14 residues. In germline, CDR1 is LNHDA, CDR2 SQIVND (reference sequence). Germline trimming cut 4 bases from V and 6 bases from J; bases unmatched to any gene: 3.

The chain uses TRBV4-1 and TRBJ1-1; D possibly corresponds to TRBD1 (5 bases). Looked up from germline, CDR1 is MGHRA and CDR2 is YSYEKL. CDR3 length equals 19 residues. V was clipped by 2 bases and J by 0 bases, with 22 bases between them. The CDR3: CASSQRIQATGGVNTEAFF. The CDR3 coding sequence is TGCGCCAGCAGCCAAAGGATACAGGCAACGGGCGGGGTGAACACTGAAGCTTTCTTT.

V usage is TRBV6-5 and J usage is TRBJ1-3; tentatively, D is TRBD1 (6 bases). This CDR3 comprises 15 residues. Germline CDR1 and CDR2: MNHEY and SVGAGI. V was trimmed by 4 bases and J by 0 bases, leaving 10 bases between them. In DNA form, the CDR3 reads TGTGCCAGCAGTTCGGGACAAATCTCTGGAAACACCATATATTTT. Protein: CASSSGQISGNTIYF.

This clone was seen a few times. V is TRBV7-9 and J is TRBJ1-3, with 7 bases lining up with TRBD1. CDR1 is SEHNR, CDR2 FQNEAQ, per germline (reference sequence). V lost 8 bases, J lost 0 bases, and 4 bases stayed unmatched. The CDR3 length is 14 residues. The DNA for the CDR3 is TGTGCCAGCTTCCGGGACAGCTCTGGAAACACCATATATTTT. Its translation is CASFRDSSGNTIYF.

The rearrangement joins TRBV19 to TRBJ2-3; D is perhaps TRBD2 (6 bases). This CDR3 is 14 amino acids long. Trimming left V 4 bases short and J 7 bases short, with 15 bases between. Germline V gene sequence: CDR1 LNHDA, CDR2 SQIVND (reference sequence). The CDR3 loop reads CASSKRLEIYTQYF. The DNA of the CDR3 is TGTGCCAGTAGTAAAAGACTAGAGATTTATACGCAGTATTTT.

This clone is a singleton in its sample. This rearrangement joins TRBV7-6 to TRBJ2-1; possible D gene TRBD2, 6 bases. Per the germline V gene, CDR1 is SGHVS and CDR2 is FNYEAQ. This CDR3 is built from 15 residues. The V end lost 2 bases, the J end lost 7 bases, and 15 bases lay between the germline ends. CDR3 in amino acids: CASSLRDGSHNEQFF. CDR3 bases: TGTGCCAGCAGCTTAAGGGACGGGAGTCATAATGAGCAGTTCTTC.

V and J are TRBV13 and TRBJ1-1, with TRBD1 as a possible D gene (6 bases). This CDR3 is built from 15 residues. The germline V gene encodes CDR1 PRHDT and CDR2 FYEKMQ (reference sequence). Deletions cut 0 bases from V and 9 bases from J, with 17 bases between. The CDR3 loop is CASSLGRGGGGQAFF. The CDR3 DNA follows: TGTGCCAGCAGCTTAGGCCGGGGAGGGGGAGGCCAAGCTTTCTTT.

The rearrangement links TRBV28 to TRBJ2-3, with D tentatively TRBD1 (6 bases). Trimming left V 5 bases short and J 2 bases short, with 14 bases between. The CDR3 is made up of 15 amino acids. In germline, CDR1 is MDHEN, CDR2 SYDVKM. The CDR3 sequence: CASSPHRVATDTQYF. The CDR3 DNA reads as TGTGCCAGCAGTCCTCACAGGGTGGCCACAGATACGCAGTATTTT.

The CDR3: CASSWTATNEKLFF. CDR3 DNA: TGTGCCAGCAGTTGGACAGCAACTAATGAAAAACTGTTTTTT. The gene calls are TRBV28 and TRBJ1-4, with D maybe TRBD1 (6 bases). The CDR3 has 14 residues. Germline values: CDR1 MDHEN, CDR2 SYDVKM. V lost 4 bases and J lost 0, with 6 bases in between.

This chain uses TRBV11-2 with TRBJ2-5; D may be TRBD1 (6 bases). Trimming pared 5 bases from V and 3 bases from J, leaving 10 bases between. The CDR3 contains 13 residues. Germline CDR1 is SGHAT and CDR2 is FQNNGV. The CDR3 protein is CASSRDRKETQYF. The DNA for the CDR3 is TGTGCCAGCAGCCGAGACAGGAAAGAGACCCAGTACTTC. The full variable domain, completed using reference TRBV11-2 and TRBJ2-5, is EAGVAQSPRYKIIEKRQSVAFWCNPISGHATLYWYQQILGQGPKLLIQFQNNGVVDDSQLPKDRFSAERLKGVDSTLKIQPAKLEDSAVYLCASSRDRKETQYFGPGTRLLVL.

CDR3 in amino acids: CASSHQQGDYGYTF. In DNA form, the CDR3 reads TGTGCCAGCAGTCACCAACAGGGGGACTATGGCTACACCTTC. V is TRBV6-5 and J is TRBJ1-2; 8 nucleotides agree with TRBD1. This CDR3 comprises 14 residues. The germline V gene encodes CDR1 MNHEY and CDR2 SVGAGI. The ends lost 5 bases at V and 3 bases at J; junction bases unmatched: 5.

The genes are TRBV15 and TRBJ1-2, with 9 bases matching TRBD1. Germline lookup yields CDR1 LNHNV and CDR2 YYDKDF (reference sequence). Germline trimming cut 0 bases from V and 5 bases from J; bases unmatched to any gene: 4. This CDR3 contains 15 residues. DNA of the CDR3: TGTGCCACCAGCAGAGACCTGACAGGGGGGTATGGCTACACCTTC. Translation gives CATSRDLTGGYGYTF.

The chain joins TRBV10-3 to TRBJ1-2, with D perhaps TRBD1 (6 bases). CDR1 ENHRY and CDR2 SYGVKD come from the germline V gene. The ends were cut back, 3 bases at V and 0 bases at J, with 11 bases in the middle. CDR3 size: 15 residues. CDR3 sequence: CAISDPGHPNYGYTF. For the CDR3, the DNA is TGTGCCATCAGTGACCCGGGACACCCTAACTATGGCTACACCTTC.

The V and J genes are TRBV3-1 (or the pseudogene TRBV3-2) and TRBJ2-5; 9 bases map to TRBD1. After removal of 7 bases from V and 1 base from J, the junction contained 10 bases not matched to a gene. The length of the CDR3 is 16 residues. The germline V gene has CDR1 LGHDT and CDR2 YNNKEL (reference sequence). CDR3 loop: CASNRPGQGPQETQYF. CDR3 in DNA: TGTGCCAGCAACCGACCCGGACAGGGGCCCCAAGAGACCCAGTACTTC.

This sequence joins TRBV19 and TRBJ1-4, with unresolved D. Trimming removed 8 bases at V and 3 bases at J, with 13 bases between. Per germline, CDR1 LNHDA and CDR2 SQIVND (reference sequence). This CDR3 spans 14 amino acids. CDR3 in DNA: TGTGCCAGTGCCCGAGGGAGCTCTAATGAAAAACTGTTTTTT. Amino acid sequence: CASARGSSNEKLFF.

This clone has only one observation. The CDR3 protein is CASSQPGLPYNEQFF. The CDR3 DNA sequence: TGTGCCAGCAGCCAGCCGGGACTACCATACAATGAGCAGTTCTTC. The chain recombines TRBV14 with TRBJ2-1; the match to TRBD2 covers 7 bases. The CDR3 has 15 residues. V was pared by 3 bases and J by 4 bases, with 6 bases of the junction left unmatched. CDR1 SGHDN and CDR2 FVKESK come from the germline V gene.

This sequence joins TRBV6-5 and TRBJ1-5, with TRBD1 identical over 11 bases. CDR3 size: 15 residues. Germline CDR1 MNHEY, CDR2 SVGAGI. V was pared by 5 bases and J by 7 bases, with 7 bases of the junction left unmatched. CDR3 coding DNA: TGTGCCAGCAGTACCGGACAGGGGGCCCGACAGCCCCAGCATTTT. Its protein product is CASSTGQGARQPQHF.

V and J are TRBV6-5 and TRBJ1-4, with 8 bases matching TRBD1. The germline CDR1 and CDR2 sequences are MNHEY and SVGAGI. The CDR3 loop spans 14 amino acids. With V trimmed by 5 bases and J by 5 bases, 4 bases remained unmatched. Here the CDR3 reads CASSRTGMNEKLFF. In DNA, the CDR3 is TGTGCCAGCAGTCGGACAGGGATGAATGAAAAACTGTTTTTT.

The chain couples TRBV6-6 to TRBJ2-5, with D possibly TRBD1 on 6 matching bases. The CDR3 length is 14 residues. Trimming cost V 8 bases and J 4 bases, with 17 bases left between them. The germline V gene encodes CDR1 MNHNY and CDR2 SVGAGI (reference sequence). CDR3 DNA: TGTGCCAGCGTACGACAGGAGGCGGGAGAGACCCAGTACTTC. Translating gives CASVRQEAGETQYF.

The gene calls are TRBV18 and TRBJ1-4, with TRBD1 as a possible D gene (5 bases). V shed 6 bases and J shed 8 bases, with 16 bases lying between them. The CDR3 is made up of 14 amino acids. CDR1 and CDR2 (germline): KGHSH, LQKENI. This chain's CDR3 is CASSHSPTDEKLFF. CDR3 sequence (DNA): TGTGCCAGCTCCCACTCCCCGACAGACGAAAAACTGTTTTTT. The variable domain in full, completed from reference TRBV18 and TRBJ1-4, reads NAGVMQNPRHLVRRRGQEARLRCSPMKGHSHVYWYRQLPEEGLKFMVYLQKENIIDESGMPKERFSAEFPKEGPSILRIQQVVRGDSAAYFCASSHSPTDEKLFFGSGTQLSVL.

The chain links TRBV19 to TRBJ1-2; 10 bases align to TRBD1. Per germline, CDR1 LNHDA and CDR2 SQIVND (reference sequence). CDR3 size: 14 residues. Trimming removed 5 bases from V and 5 bases from J; junction bases left unmatched: 5. The CDR3 region has the DNA TGTGCCAGTAGTCCCGGGACAGGGGTTTATGGCTACACCTTC. It encodes CASSPGTGVYGYTF.

The chain joins TRBV5-1 to TRBJ2-7; D call uncertain. The CDR3 is 15 residues long. In germline, CDR1 is SGHRS, CDR2 YFSETQ. V lost 2 bases and J lost 4, with 16 bases in between. The CDR3 sequence: CASSLETTILYEQYF. In nucleotides, the CDR3 is TGCGCCAGCAGCTTAGAGACAACAATCCTATACGAGCAGTACTTC.

The chain uses TRBV6-5 and TRBJ1-1; TRBD1 matches at 8 bases. V lost 6 bases and J lost 4; bases outside the gene matches: 4. CDR1 MNHEY and CDR2 SVGAGI come from the germline V gene. The CDR3 extends over 13 amino acids. CDR3 sequence: CASSNDRGTEAFF. The DNA of the CDR3 is TGTGCCAGCAGCAATGACAGGGGCACTGAAGCTTTCTTT.

This clone occurred once. V is TRBV6-5 and J is TRBJ1-6; D remains unclear. The germline V gene encodes CDR1 MNHEY and CDR2 SVGAGI. The germline V and J ends were trimmed by 0 bases and 10 bases, with 16 bases remaining between them. The CDR3 totals 16 residues. CDR3 nucleotide sequence: TGTGCCAGCAGTTACTCGAAGCGGGGAGTTGGCTCACCCCTCCACTTT. Residues: CASSYSKRGVGSPLHF.

CDR3 loop: CASSYRGAAYGELFF. The CDR3 DNA follows: TGTGCCAGCAGTTACAGAGGAGCTGCCTACGGGGAGCTGTTTTTT. This chain uses TRBV6-5 with TRBJ2-2; D remains ambiguous. The V gene's germline CDR1 is MNHEY and CDR2 SVGAGI. The CDR3 sequence is 15 residues long. V was shortened by 2 bases and J by 7 bases, with 14 bases between the two germline ends.

V gene TRBV18 combines with J gene TRBJ1-6, with D maybe TRBD1 (6 bases). CDR1 KGHSH and CDR2 LQKENI come from the germline V gene. The CDR3 runs to 16 residues. V was pared by 4 bases and J by 7 bases, with 17 bases between. Written as DNA, the CDR3 is TGTGCCAGCTCACAAGCGACAGGAGACAGCAATTCACCCCTCCACTTT. Translated, it gives CASSQATGDSNSPLHF. Supplemented by reference TRBV18 and TRBJ1-6, the full variable domain reads NAGVMQNPRHLVRRRGQEARLRCSPMKGHSHVYWYRQLPEEGLKFMVYLQKENIIDESGMPKERFSAEFPKEGPSILRIQQVVRGDSAAYFCASSQATGDSNSPLHFGNGTRLTVT.

V gene TRBV5-1 combines with J gene TRBJ1-1; D unclear. Germline CDR1 is SGHRS and CDR2 is YFSETQ. With 4 bases removed from V and 0 bases from J, the gap between germline ends came to 13 bases. The CDR3 spans 15 residues. The CDR3 spells CASSVRQSMNTEAFF. CDR3 in DNA: TGCGCCAGCAGCGTCAGACAAAGCATGAACACTGAAGCTTTCTTT.

This chain connects TRBV10-2 to TRBJ2-3; possible D gene TRBD2, 6 bases. The germline V gene has CDR1 WSHSY and CDR2 SAAADI. Deletions cut 6 bases from V and 0 bases from J, with 13 bases between. The CDR3 runs to 15 residues. The CDR3 sequence is CASSDLARSTDTQYF. The CDR3 DNA is TGCGCCAGCAGCGATCTAGCGAGAAGCACAGATACGCAGTATTTT.

V is TRBV5-1 and J is TRBJ1-2; the D gene is possibly TRBD1 (5 bases). Deletions cut 0 bases from V and 2 bases from J, with 11 bases between. CDR1 SGHRS and CDR2 YFSETQ come from the germline V gene. The CDR3 totals 15 residues. CDR3 DNA sequence: TGCGCCAGCAGCTTGGACTCAGGGTCCAACTATGGCTACACCTTC. Protein: CASSLDSGSNYGYTF.